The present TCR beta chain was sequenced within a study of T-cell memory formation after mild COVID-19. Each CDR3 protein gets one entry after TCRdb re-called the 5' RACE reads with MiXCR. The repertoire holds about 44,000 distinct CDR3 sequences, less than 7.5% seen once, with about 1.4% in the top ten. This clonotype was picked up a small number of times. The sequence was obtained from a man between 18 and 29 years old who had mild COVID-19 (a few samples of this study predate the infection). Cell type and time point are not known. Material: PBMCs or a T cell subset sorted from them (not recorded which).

The CDR3 here is CASTGGSRGGYTF. The CDR3 nucleotides are TGTGCCAGCACAGGGGGGTCCCGGGGTGGCTACACCTTC. The rearrangement links TRBV12-3 or TRBV12-4 to TRBJ1-2; 7 bases fit TRBD1. The length of the CDR3 is 13 residues. V lost 7 bases, J lost 7 bases, and 9 bases stayed unmatched.